This is a list of T cell receptor beta chains from one sample in a study of shared clonotypes between healthy human individuals. The method was immunoSEQ multiplex PCR; TCRdb's version includes in-frame clones alone and lacks a portion of them. The sample holds about 2 million clones, around 96% seen once. The source material was naive CD8+ T cells sorted from blood. These receptors were taken from a man aged 18 to 30 in good health. CDR3s include the opening cysteine and the closing phenylalanine or tryptophan. A D gene is named only where the DNA matches it firmly. Clone size is given for some rows only: seen once, a few or many times, or a class if the clone is expanded.

TRBV10-3,14,.,TRBD1,TRBJ2-7,CAILSPGQGYEQYF,TGTGCCATCCTAAGTCCGGGACAGGGGTACGAGCAGTACTTC
TRBV15,13,.,.,TRBJ2-7,CATSRDTGGEQYF,TGTGCCACCAGCAGAGATACAGGCGGCGAGCAGTACTTC
TRBV10-3,16,.,TRBD1,TRBJ2-3,CAISERQGDGSDTQYF,TGTGCCATCAGTGAACGACAGGGGGATGGATCAGATACGCAGTATTTT
TRBV4-3,18,once,.,TRBJ2-7,CASSQESTGPSNSYEQYF,TGCGCCAGCAGCCAAGAAAGTACCGGGCCCAGTAACTCCTACGAGCAGTACTTC
TRBV5-1,16,.,TRBD1,TRBJ1-2,CASSLVATGGADGYTF,TGCGCCAGCAGCTTGGTAGCGACAGGGGGCGCAGATGGCTACACCTTC
TRBV6-1,15,.,TRBD1,TRBJ2-7,CASRRGRGRLDEQYF,TGTGCCAGCCGAAGGGGCAGGGGGCGTCTCGACGAGCAGTACTTC
TRBV6-1,16,.,.,TRBJ2-1,CASSESQTATMSEQFF,TGTGCCAGCAGTGAAAGCCAGACAGCCACAATGAGTGAGCAGTTCTTC
TRBV27,11,.,.,TRBJ1-3,CATKSGNTIYF,TGTGCCACCAAATCCGGAAACACCATATATTTT
TRBV6-6,13,once,.,TRBJ2-7,CASTLGDFYEQYF,TGTGCCAGCACACTAGGTGACTTCTACGAGCAGTACTTC
TRBV28,17,.,TRBD1,TRBJ1-1,CASSSTRDRVTPFEAFF,TGTGCCAGCAGTTCGACCCGGGACAGGGTGACCCCTTTTGAAGCTTTCTTT
TRBV4-1,15,.,TRBD2,TRBJ2-7,CASSQDSGGSYEQYF,TGCGCCAGCAGCCAAGATTCGGGGGGGAGCTACGAGCAGTACTTC